This T cell receptor beta chain appears in the sequencing data of a study of blood T cell repertoires in COVID-19 (dated by TCRdb to about 2020). With regard to the full study: The collaborator samples originated in the United States, Italy and Spain and spanned the acute and convalescent phases of COVID-19. Deeply sampled blood TCRbeta repertoires from subjects exposed to, actively infected with, or recovered from COVID-19 were included in the dataset. The prospective study material was composed of cDNA or gDNA derived from T cells, B-cell-depleted T cells, or PBMCs. The sample metadata nearly always contained a de-identified subject ID, COVID-19 status, age in years and sex. Samples came from the ongoing ImmuneRACE study (first 160 participants) plus 1,254 subjects from 6 global collaborators. The repertoires were released in a freely available public database intended as a resource for research on the immune response to SARS-CoV-2. Where available, HLA class I and class II types were taken from metadata supplied by the sample provider and were not determined by assay-based typing. The research as a whole found: How much clinical and demographic metadata was included differed by source and by participant, and the metadata was provided uncurated.

Spanning cysteine to phenylalanine, the CDR3 consists of 19 amino acids. The entry retains the CDR3 DNA only, 57 bases that are in frame from base 1. Germline trimming: 0 bases from V, 2 bases from J; junction bases outside gene matches: 14. The germline V gene (reference sequence) sets CDR1 to LGHDT and CDR2 to YNNKEL. TCRbeta CDR3 regions were amplified from genomic DNA using the immunoSEQ Assay, a bias-controlled multiplex PCR. The paper's processing steps were these. Nucleated cell counts per sample were estimated from amplification of reference gene primers within the assay. To quantify the absolute abundance of each unique TCRbeta CDR3 rearrangement, sequence reads were collapsed and filtered. For each sample, productive Simpson clonality was calculated by taking the square root of Simpson's diversity index across productive rearrangements. The clones in this table, taken by TCRdb from immuneACCESS, are in-frame only. Not every clone is retained; where verified, under half of the shortfall comes from an unresolved V gene, and the cause of the rest is unknown. V and J calls plus clone size are reproduced from that table; the DNA served to infer D and trimming. This sample holds 150,000 to 200,000 clones; approximately 80% were observed only once. Together, the top ten hold approximately 6.8% of the sample.

Comments on this clone: Its antigen is currently not known. One base away there is no much larger clone; base qualities are not given.

In Seattle, one collaborating source enrolled patients while the infection was active and tracked those patients longitudinally over the course of disease. The collaborating institutions used their own protocols to collect whole blood in K2EDTA tubes. For TCRbeta analysis, collaborator samples were shipped as frozen whole blood, as isolated PBMCs, or as DNA extracted from either sample type. Material: peripheral blood. The rearrangement combines TRBV3-1 (or the pseudogene TRBV3-2) with TRBJ2-5; 8 junctional bases match TRBD2. The receptor was isolated from a woman between 35 and 50 years old with COVID-19, enrolled during active disease. The DNA sequence is as follows: TGTGCCAGCAGCCAAGACGGTACTAGCGGTTCCTTTTTACAAGAGACCCAGTACTTC. Its product reads: CASSQDGTSGSFLQETQYF.